Each of the 4 T cell receptor beta chains below was sequenced from the same sample in a study of blood T cell repertoires in COVID-19 (dated by TCRdb to about 2020). Library construction relied on the immunoSEQ multiplex PCR assay. The table comes from immuneACCESS by way of TCRdb, which keeps in-frame sequences with V and J called. Part of the clones is missing from these tables; in studies checked, under half for an unresolved V gene and the rest for unknown reasons. The sample table lists about 210,000 clones, about 88% of them with a count of one. The ten largest clones capture around 3% of the sample. The sample consisted of peripheral blood. The receptors were sampled from a man aged 60 to 69 with acute or convalescent COVID-19.

The rearrangement joins TRBV5-4 to TRBJ1-1; D remains ambiguous. The CDR3 runs 15 residues. CDR1 and CDR2 from the germline V gene are SGHNT and YYREEE (reference sequence). The ends were cut back, 1 base at V and 1 base at J, with 11 bases in the middle. CDR3 in DNA: TGTGCCAGCAGCTTGTTCGGCGCGGGGAACACTGAAGCTTTCTTT. Translated: CASSLFGAGNTEAFF.

The rearrangement joins TRBV6-5 to TRBJ1-2; TRBD1 matches 9 bases. CDR1 is MNHEY and CDR2 is SVGAGI in the germline V gene. The CDR3 is 13 residues long. J lost 4 bases, V lost 7 bases, and 4 bases had no gene match. CDR3 nucleotide sequence: TGTGCCAGCACCCGGACAGGGGCCTATGGCTACACCTTC. Translated: CASTRTGAYGYTF.

A single count supports this clone. The chain combines TRBV18 with TRBJ1-6; D might be TRBD1 (5 bases). The CDR3 is made up of 16 amino acids. Germline CDR1 and CDR2: KGHSH and LQKENI. Deletions cut 0 bases from V and 6 bases from J, with 12 bases between. In nucleotides, the CDR3 is TGTGCCAGCTCACCACCGGTTAGGGGTAGTAATTCACCCCTCCACTTT. It yields the protein CASSPPVRGSNSPLHF.

The chain joins TRBV5-1 to TRBJ2-7; 12 positions agree with TRBD1. The CDR3 consists of 13 residues. In germline, CDR1 is SGHRS, CDR2 YFSETQ. V trimming: 7 bases; J trimming: 4 bases; junction bases outside the gene matches: 3. The DNA for the CDR3 is TGCGCCAGCCAGGGACAGGGGGCGTACGAGCAGTACTTC. Translation: CASQGQGAYEQYF.